This T cell receptor beta chain was captured by sequencing in a study of blood T cell repertoires in COVID-19. Data came from immunoSEQ multiplex PCR; TCRdb stores just in-frame clones and leaves some out. This sample has fewer than 300,000 clones, with around 84% found just once. V was shortened by 5 bases and J by 3 bases, with 16 bases between the two germline ends. Per germline, CDR1 SEHNR and CDR2 FQNEAQ (reference sequence). The CDR3 has 15 amino acids. This TCR was sampled from a man in his forties who had been exposed to COVID-19. This chain links TRBV7-9 with TRBJ1-2; D is possibly TRBD1 (5 bases). The specimen was PBMCs or T cells enriched from blood (not recorded which). The CDR3 loop reads CASSPLGGMDYGYTF. Written as DNA, the CDR3 is TGTGCCAGCAGCCCCCTCGGGGGGATGGACTATGGCTACACCTTC.